One sample yielded the 12 T cell receptor beta chains listed below, sequenced in a study of T cell responses to AZD1222 COVID-19 vaccine. The protocol was immunoSEQ multiplex PCR, while the TCRdb copy is restricted to in-frame clones and leaves out a portion. The sample lists about 97,000 clones, nearly 90% occurring once. The material was peripheral blood, obtained on day 0 of AZD1222 vaccination. The receptor set was obtained from an adult in good health.

As to this clone: The germline gene is not matched at one end of the junction; a read error may be the cause. The chain has TRBV28 and TRBJ1-2; the match to TRBD1 covers 7 bases. From germline, CDR1 is MDHEN and CDR2 SYDVKM. The CDR3 length is 12 residues. The CDR3 protein is CASSLGLRDSNF. For the CDR3, the DNA is TGTGCCAGCAGTTTAGGTCTCCGGGACAGTAACTTC.

V gene TRBV3-1 (or the pseudogene TRBV3-2) combines with J gene TRBJ1-2; D is uncertain. Trimming stripped 1 base from V and 4 bases from J, with 4 bases between. This CDR3 is built from 12 residues. Germline-derived CDR1 and CDR2 are LGHDT and YNNKEL (reference sequence). CDR3 residues: CASSQVRYGYTF. CDR3 sequence (DNA): TGTGCCAGCAGCCAAGTCCGCTATGGCTACACCTTC.

This clone was found a few times. The V and J genes are TRBV6-4 and TRBJ1-1; no clear D. CDR1 is MRHNA and CDR2 is SNTAGT in the germline V gene. CDR3 length equals 13 residues. Between the trimmed V and J ends, which lost 2 bases and 4 bases, there was a span of 8 bases. CDR3 coding DNA: TGTGCCAGCAGTGACGGGGAAGGCACTGAAGCTTTCTTT. Amino acid sequence: CASSDGEGTEAFF.

The V call is TRBV6-2 or TRBV6-3, the J call TRBJ1-6; D unresolved. This CDR3 is built from 15 residues. Germline assignment: CDR1 MNHEY and CDR2 SVGEGT. Deletions cut 2 bases from V and 9 bases from J, with 14 bases between. The CDR3 DNA sequence: TGTGCCAGCAGTTACCCCTCCCCCGGCGGTTCACCCCTCCACTTT. Protein sequence: CASSYPSPGGSPLHF.

The rearrangement links TRBV6-5 to TRBJ1-1; D perhaps matches TRBD1 (5 bases). Trimming shortened V by 0 bases and J by 11 bases, and 10 bases separated the two germline ends. CDR3 length: 12 amino acids. Germline CDR1 is MNHEY and CDR2 is SVGAGI. Written as DNA, the CDR3 is TGTGCCAGCAGTTACTCGGGGGGATCGGCTTTCTTT. It specifies CASSYSGGSAFF.

The J gene is TRBJ1-1, the V gene TRBV19, with unresolved D. The V gene's germline CDR1 is LNHDA and CDR2 SQIVND (reference sequence). This CDR3 spans 14 amino acids. Trimming left V 6 bases short and J 2 bases short, with 13 bases between. In DNA form, the CDR3 reads TGTGCCAGTAGAAAGGGCGGAGAAAACACTGAAGCTTTCTTT. Translation gives CASRKGGENTEAFF. Looking up the rest from reference TRBV19 and TRBJ1-1 gives the full variable domain: DGGITQSPKYLFRKEGQNVTLSCEQNLNHDAMYWYRQDPGQGLRLIYYSQIVNDFQKGDIAEGYSVSREKKESFPLTVTSAQKNPTAFYLCASRKGGENTEAFFGQGTRLTVV.

The J gene is TRBJ2-2, the V gene TRBV28, with 9 bases that match TRBD2. Germline lookup yields CDR1 MDHEN and CDR2 SYDVKM. With 1 base clipped from V and 7 bases from J, the junction kept 7 bases outside the gene matches. The CDR3 length is 16 residues. The CDR3 nucleotides are TGTGCCAGCAGTTTATCCCGCCTAGCGGGGTTCGGGGAGCTGTTTTTT. Translation: CASSLSRLAGFGELFF.

The gene calls are TRBV30 and TRBJ1-5; 11 nucleotides align to TRBD1. This CDR3 is 15 amino acids long. Germline CDR1 reads GTSNPN; CDR2 reads SVGIG (reference sequence). J was trimmed by 3 bases and V by 3 bases; bases with no gene match: 4. This CDR3 is CAWRGQGGNNQPQHF. DNA for the CDR3: TGTGCCTGGAGGGGACAGGGGGGGAACAATCAGCCCCAGCATTTT.

This chain uses TRBV15 with TRBJ1-5; D not certain. The V gene's germline CDR1 is LNHNV and CDR2 YYDKDF (reference sequence). The CDR3 runs to 17 residues. Trimming stripped 0 bases from V and 1 base from J, with 13 bases between. Here the CDR3 reads CATSRDYNPGSNQPQHF. The CDR3 DNA follows: TGTGCCACCAGCAGAGATTACAACCCTGGGAGCAATCAGCCCCAGCATTTT.

The gene calls are TRBV7-8 and TRBJ2-7; D possibly corresponds to TRBD1 (5 bases). The V end was cut by 0 bases, the J end by 0 bases, with 6 bases between. This CDR3 region has 14 residues. The V gene's germline CDR1 is SGHVS and CDR2 FQNEAQ. CDR3 sequence (DNA): TGTGCCAGCAGCTTAGCGACAGTCTCCTACGAGCAGTACTTC. It translates to CASSLATVSYEQYF.

This chain links TRBV7-2 with TRBJ1-6; D might be TRBD1 (5 bases). Trimming cost V 1 base and J 3 bases, with 10 bases left between them. Germline V gene lookup returns CDR1 SGHTA and CDR2 FQGNSA. This CDR3 is built from 16 residues. CDR3: CASSLELTVYNSPLHF. DNA of the CDR3: TGTGCCAGCAGCTTAGAGCTGACAGTCTATAATTCACCCCTCCACTTT.

The chain has TRBV6-5 and TRBJ2-5; TRBD1 matches at 9 bases. Germline V gene sequence: CDR1 MNHEY, CDR2 SVGAGI. This CDR3 has 14 amino acids. Losses at the gene ends were 4 bases for V and 6 bases for J; bases not matched to a gene: 6. CDR3 sequence (DNA): TGTGCCAGCAGTTGGGACAGGGAAGGGAAGACCCAGTACTTC. It encodes CASSWDREGKTQYF.